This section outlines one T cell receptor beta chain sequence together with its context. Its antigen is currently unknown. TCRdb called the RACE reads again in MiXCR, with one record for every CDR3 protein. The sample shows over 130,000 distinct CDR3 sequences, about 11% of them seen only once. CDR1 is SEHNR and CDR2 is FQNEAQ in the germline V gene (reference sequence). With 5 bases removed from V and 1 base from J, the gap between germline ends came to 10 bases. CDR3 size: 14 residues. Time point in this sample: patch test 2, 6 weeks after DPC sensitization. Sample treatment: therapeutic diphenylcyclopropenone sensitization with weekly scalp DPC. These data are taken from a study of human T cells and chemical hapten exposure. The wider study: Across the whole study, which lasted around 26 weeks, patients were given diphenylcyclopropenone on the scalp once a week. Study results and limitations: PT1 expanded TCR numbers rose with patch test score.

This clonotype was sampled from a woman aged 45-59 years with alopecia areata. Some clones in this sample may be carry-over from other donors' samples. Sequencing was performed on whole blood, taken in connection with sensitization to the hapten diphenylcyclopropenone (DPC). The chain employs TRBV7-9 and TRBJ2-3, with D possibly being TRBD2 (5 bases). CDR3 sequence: CASSRGLRTDTQYF. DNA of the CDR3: TGTGCCAGCAGCCGAGGACTCCGCACAGATACGCAGTATTTT.